This T cell receptor (beta chain) was found in a study of cytomegalovirus exposure and HLA in healthy donors. Whole-study findings and limits: The study found most TCR sequences rare, yet found some public TCRs in many donors. Segments of the TCR beta V type were, in most cases, productive about 87% or about 30% of the time in an earlier analysis. Some segments of the V type, notably TRBV6-2 and TRBV6-3, were excluded as indistinguishable.

PCR involved 60 Vbeta and 13 Jbeta primers. Only in-frame clones appear in the TCRdb table, and some are missing; sequencing was by immunoSEQ multiplex PCR. In all, the sample yields around 130,000 clones. On this clone itself: Its antigen is undetermined.

V was clipped by 6 bases and J by 2 bases, with 17 bases between them. The CDR3 contains 15 residues. Germline assignment: CDR1 SNHLY and CDR2 FYNNEI. The rearrangement uses TRBV2 and TRBJ2-7; perhaps TRBD1 as D (6 bases). This clonotype originated in a woman aged 55 to 70 in good health and CMV-seronegative. Material: PBMCs. CDR3 sequence (DNA): TGTGCCAGCAGATTCCGGGACACGACCCCCTACGAGCAGTACTTC. The encoded protein is CASRFRDTTPYEQYF.